What follows is one T cell receptor beta chain and its context. The CDR3 runs 13 residues. V shed 7 bases and J shed 10 bases, with 17 bases lying between them. Germline loops: CDR1 SQVTM, CDR2 ANQGSEA. Generated by immunoSEQ multiplex PCR, the TCRdb table keeps only in-frame clones and is missing some. The sample comprises 40,000 or so clones, about 86% of which are singletons, and roughly 5.1% rests with the top ten. These data come from a study of blood T cell repertoires in COVID-19. The specimen sequenced was peripheral blood. The J gene is TRBJ1-6, the V gene TRBV29-1; D is unclear. The sequence came from a man aged 35-49 years with active COVID-19. As DNA, the CDR3 is TGCAGCGCCCGCTGGTCGGCGGAATCACCCCTCCACTTT. Residues: CSARWSAESPLHF.